Described below is a single TCR beta chain sequence and its context. Its antigen is unidentified. Libraries of TCR beta came from quantitative 5'-RACE with molecular barcodes. TCRdb recomputed calls from the 5' RACE reads with MiXCR, one row per CDR3 protein. The table shows 650,000 to 800,000 distinct CDR3 sequences, with roughly 19% occurring only once. This sample is part of a study of CD8 T cells in ankylosing spondylitis. V lost 1 base and J lost 10; bases outside the gene matches: 16. This CDR3 has 18 amino acids. CDR1 is MGHRA and CDR2 is YSYEKL in the germline V gene. Study observations and caveats: Clones linked with disease were CD8+ and fairly uncommon in the peripheral blood. Made up of about eight highly homologous variants, a TCR beta motif appeared characteristic of ankylosing spondylitis blood. Matched ankylosing spondylitis synovial fluid reportedly showed significant enrichment of disease-linked clones.

The rearrangement joins TRBV4-1 to TRBJ1-6; 7 nucleotides align to TRBD1. Sequencing input: blood, either unsorted or a sorted T cell fraction (not recorded which). This TCR derives from a male donor with ankylosing spondylitis. Here the CDR3 reads CASSQVPTTRDSGSPLHF. CDR3 nucleotides: TGCGCCAGCAGCCAAGTCCCCACTACCCGGGACAGTGGCTCACCCCTCCACTTT.